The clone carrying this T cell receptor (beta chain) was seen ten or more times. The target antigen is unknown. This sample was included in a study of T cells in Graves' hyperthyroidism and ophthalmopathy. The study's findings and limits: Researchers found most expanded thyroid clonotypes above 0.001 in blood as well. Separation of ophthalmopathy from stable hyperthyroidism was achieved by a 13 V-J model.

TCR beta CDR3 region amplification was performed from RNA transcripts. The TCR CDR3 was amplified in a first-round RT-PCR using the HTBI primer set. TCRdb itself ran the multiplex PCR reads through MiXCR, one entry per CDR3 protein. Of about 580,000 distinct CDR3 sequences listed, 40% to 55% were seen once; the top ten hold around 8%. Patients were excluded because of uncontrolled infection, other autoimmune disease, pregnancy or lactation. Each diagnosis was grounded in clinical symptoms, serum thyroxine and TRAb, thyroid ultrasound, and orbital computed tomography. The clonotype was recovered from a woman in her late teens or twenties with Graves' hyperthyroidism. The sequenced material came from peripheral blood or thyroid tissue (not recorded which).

CDR3 residues: CASSFFGRTGELFF. The CDR3 region has the DNA TGTGCCAGCAGCTTTTTCGGGAGAACCGGGGAGCTGTTTTTT. The chain couples TRBV7-9 to TRBJ2-2, with D tentatively TRBD2 (6 bases). Germline V gene sequence: CDR1 SEHNR, CDR2 FQNEAQ (reference sequence). The CDR3 has 14 residues. V lost 3 bases, J lost 5 bases, and 10 bases lay in between.